Below are 30 T cell receptor beta chains sequenced from a single sample in a study of type 1 and type 2 diabetes patients. PCR was run on genomic DNA. Amplification of the beta chain CDR3 used 30 forward and 13 reverse multiplex primers. TCRdb recomputed calls from the multiplex PCR reads with MiXCR, one row per CDR3 protein. The top ten clones hold approximately 15% of a sample with some 250,000 distinct CDR3 sequences, around 50% of them seen once. The specimen sequenced was peripheral blood mononuclear cells (PBMCs). Receptors originate from a man aged 18-30 years with type 2 diabetes.

The V call is TRBV4-2, the J call TRBJ2-5; D may be TRBD1 (5 bases). This CDR3 has 14 amino acids. Trimming removed 4 bases from V and 2 bases from J, with 11 bases in between. Germline-derived CDR1 and CDR2 are LGHNA and YNFKEQ. As DNA, the CDR3 is TGTGCCAGCAGCCCCAGACAGTCTCAAGAGACCCAGTACTTC. Translating gives CASSPRQSQETQYF.

This clonotype was detected a few times. This rearrangement joins TRBV2 to TRBJ2-7, with 9 bases matching TRBD2. The CDR3 consists of 15 residues. Germline V gives CDR1 SNHLY, CDR2 FYNNEI. V gave up 6 bases and J gave up 0 bases; unmatched junction bases: 6. CDR3 protein: CASRPGLAFSYEQYF. CDR3 in DNA: TGTGCCAGCAGACCGGGACTAGCCTTCTCCTACGAGCAGTACTTC.

This clonotype was found many times. CDR3 DNA sequence: TGCGCCAGCAGTGAAGGGTTGCTTTACGAGCAGTACTTC. It encodes CASSEGLLYEQYF. This rearrangement joins TRBV10-1 to TRBJ2-7, with D hard to call. There are 13 residues in the CDR3. Germline CDR1 is WNHNN and CDR2 is SYGVQD (reference sequence). The ends were cut back, 3 bases at V and 4 bases at J, with 10 bases in the middle.

This clonotype was counted many times. The chain combines TRBV7-8 with TRBJ1-4, with D maybe TRBD1 (6 bases). This CDR3 is built from 14 residues. Germline V gene lookup returns CDR1 SGHVS and CDR2 FQNEAQ. Between the trimmed V and J ends, which lost 3 bases and 7 bases, there was a span of 12 bases. CDR3 protein: CASSFGGGGEKLFF. CDR3 DNA sequence: TGTGCCAGCAGCTTCGGAGGGGGAGGTGAAAAACTGTTTTTT.

This sequence joins TRBV19 and TRBJ2-7; 7 bases match TRBD2. This CDR3 is 17 amino acids long. Germline V CDR1 and CDR2: LNHDA, SQIVND (reference sequence). Unmatched junction bases numbered 18, after V lost 3 bases and J lost 7 bases. CDR3 residues: CASSIAPGKAGSWEQYF. The DNA for the CDR3 is TGTGCCAGTAGTATCGCCCCTGGGAAAGCGGGATCTTGGGAGCAGTACTTC.

This chain joins TRBV20-1 and TRBJ2-7, with TRBD2 identical over 8 bases. The germline V gene encodes CDR1 DFQATT and CDR2 SNEGSKA (reference sequence). J gave up 2 bases and V 6 bases, and 12 bases lay outside the gene matches. The length of the CDR3 is 15 residues. DNA for the CDR3: TGCAGTGCCGTCAGCGGGGGAGAAGGGACCTACGAGCAGTACTTC. Its protein is CSAVSGGEGTYEQYF.

The chain joins TRBV5-1 to TRBJ1-6; TRBD1 might be the D (5 bases). V was pared by 1 base and J by 9 bases, with 11 bases between. Germline V gene sequence: CDR1 SGHRS, CDR2 YFSETQ. The CDR3 consists of 14 residues. CDR3 loop: CASSLRGVTSPLHF. The DNA for the CDR3 is TGCGCCAGCAGCTTGCGGGGGGTGACTTCACCCCTCCACTTT.

Here the CDR3 DNA reads TGCAGCGTTGAGGGACAGTCCCGCTCCTACAATGAGCAGTTCTTC. Translating gives CSVEGQSRSYNEQFF. The chain uses TRBV29-1 and TRBJ2-1; 7 bases agree with TRBD1. Germline V gene lookup returns CDR1 SQVTM and CDR2 ANQGSEA. CDR3 length: 15 residues. V trimming: 3 bases; J trimming: 0 bases; junction bases outside the gene matches: 5.

V is TRBV19 and J is TRBJ2-1; 7 nucleotides align to TRBD2. CDR1 is LNHDA, CDR2 SQIVND, per germline (reference sequence). Trimming at V came to 11 bases and at J to 4 bases, leaving 17 bases not matched to a gene. CDR3 length: 16 amino acids. The CDR3 sequence is CAWSEGPLAAYNEQFF. For the CDR3, the DNA is TGTGCCTGGAGTGAGGGTCCCCTAGCGGCATACAATGAGCAGTTCTTC.

This clonotype was seen a handful of times. This rearrangement joins TRBV7-3 to TRBJ1-1; tentatively, D is TRBD1 (5 bases). Per the germline V gene, CDR1 is SGHTA and CDR2 is FQGTGA. CDR3 size: 14 residues. Between the trimmed V and J ends, which lost 4 bases and 4 bases, there was a span of 13 bases. The DNA for the CDR3 is TGTGCCAGCAGCTGGACGGGGGGTATCACTGAAGCTTTCTTT. Encoded protein: CASSWTGGITEAFF.

This chain links TRBV7-3 with TRBJ2-7; no reliable D call. V was pared by 5 bases and J by 7 bases, with 9 bases between. CDR3 length: 11 residues. Germline values: CDR1 SGHTA, CDR2 FQGTGA. CDR3: CASSLLWEQYF. CDR3 in DNA: TGTGCCAGCAGCCTACTTTGGGAGCAGTACTTC.

V usage is TRBV19 and J usage is TRBJ1-5; 7 bases line up with TRBD1. Trimming took 4 bases from V and 5 from J; bases not matched to a gene: 8. CDR3 size: 15 residues. CDR1 and CDR2 (germline): LNHDA, SQIVND (reference sequence). The DNA of the CDR3 is TGTGCCAGTAGTAGCGAGACAGGGAGGGATCAGCCCCAGCATTTT. It is translated as CASSSETGRDQPQHF.

The chain uses TRBV4-1 and TRBJ2-7; unclear D gene. V shed 0 bases and J shed 3 bases, with 9 bases lying between them. The CDR3 extends over 14 amino acids. Germline values: CDR1 MGHRA, CDR2 YSYEKL. In DNA, the CDR3 is TGCGCCAGCAGCCAAGAGCCACAATACTACGAGCAGTACTTC. It codes for CASSQEPQYYEQYF.

This clonotype was found a few times. The rearrangement uses TRBV15 and TRBJ2-7; 8 nucleotides line up with TRBD1. Trimming at V came to 5 bases and at J to 2 bases, leaving 5 bases not matched to a gene. CDR1 LNHNV and CDR2 YYDKDF come from the germline V gene (reference sequence). CDR3 size: 14 residues. The CDR3 spells CATSPRTGPYEQYF. The DNA for the CDR3 is TGTGCCACCAGCCCGAGGACAGGGCCCTACGAGCAGTACTTC.

This rearrangement joins TRBV10-1 to TRBJ1-1; no definite D call. The CDR3 runs to 13 residues. CDR1 and CDR2 from the germline V gene are WNHNN and SYGVQD (reference sequence). V lost 3 bases to trimming and J lost 3 bases, with 8 bases between them. The CDR3, as DNA: TGCGCCAGCAGTGAAGCCCGGGACACTGAAGCTTTCTTT. Protein product: CASSEARDTEAFF.

This chain links TRBV4-1 with TRBJ1-4, with D maybe TRBD1 (6 bases). This CDR3 has 13 residues. CDR1 is MGHRA, CDR2 YSYEKL, per germline. The germline V and J ends were trimmed by 4 bases and 8 bases, with 11 bases remaining between them. CDR3 DNA: TGCGCCAGCAGCCCCCTGAGGGGGGAAAAACTGTTTTTT. This encodes CASSPLRGEKLFF.

This clonotype appeared a single time. The V call is TRBV2, the J call TRBJ2-7, with a tentative D call TRBD2 (6 bases). In germline, CDR1 is SNHLY, CDR2 FYNNEI. CDR3 length: 15 residues. The germline V and J ends were trimmed by 6 bases and 4 bases, with 19 bases remaining between them. The CDR3 DNA reads TGTGCCAGCAGCTCTAGTACGGGACTCTCATACGAGCAGTACTTC. This codes for CASSSSTGLSYEQYF.

This clonotype was detected once. This rearrangement joins TRBV7-9 to TRBJ1-5; D remains unclear. From germline, CDR1 is SEHNR and CDR2 FQNEAQ (reference sequence). CDR3 length equals 13 residues. V shed 5 bases and J shed 7 bases, with 12 bases lying between them. CDR3 bases: TGTGCCAGCAGCCCAGAAGAGGGCCAGCCCCAGCATTTT. Translated, it gives CASSPEEGQPQHF.

V and J are TRBV5-1 and TRBJ2-3, with D hard to call. The CDR3 is 11 residues long. The V and J ends lost 1 base and 6 bases respectively, with 3 bases between them. CDR1 and CDR2 from the germline V gene are SGHRS and YFSETQ. CDR3 bases: TGCGCCAGCAGCTTGAAGGATACGCAGTATTTT. This gives the protein CASSLKDTQYF. Full variable domain (missing parts from reference TRBV5-1 and TRBJ2-3): KAGVTQTPRYLIKTRGQQVTLSCSPISGHRSVSWYQQTPGQGLQFLFEYFSETQRNKGNFPGRFSGRQFSNSRSEMNVSTLELGDSALYLCASSLKDTQYFGPGTRLTVL.

V is TRBV6-6 and J is TRBJ2-5; 9 bases fit TRBD2. Unmatched junction bases numbered 12, after V lost 6 bases and J lost 4 bases. CDR3 length: 16 amino acids. Germline V gives CDR1 MNHNY, CDR2 SVGAGI (reference sequence). The CDR3 spells CASSSPRLAERETQYF. CDR3 nucleotides: TGTGCCAGCAGCTCCCCTCGACTAGCGGAACGAGAGACCCAGTACTTC.

The rearrangement uses TRBV19 and TRBJ1-4, with 7 nucleotides matching TRBD1. This CDR3 comprises 15 residues. The trim removed 1 base at V and 3 bases at J, leaving 2 bases unmatched. The germline V gene encodes CDR1 LNHDA and CDR2 SQIVND (reference sequence). CDR3 sequence: CASSIGTGSNEKLFF. The DNA of the CDR3 is TGTGCCAGTAGTATAGGGACAGGCTCTAATGAAAAACTGTTTTTT.

The chain joins TRBV4-2 to TRBJ1-1; tentatively, D is TRBD1 (5 bases). With 6 bases removed from V and 6 bases from J, the gap between germline ends came to 17 bases. This CDR3 is built from 14 residues. Germline assignment: CDR1 LGHNA and CDR2 YNFKEQ. Here the CDR3 DNA reads TGTGCCAGCAGTCTACCCAGGGACCTGGCTGAAGCTTTCTTT. Translating it yields CASSLPRDLAEAFF.

This clonotype occurred many times. The chain combines TRBV7-3 with TRBJ2-5, with TRBD2 matching 8 bases. In germline, CDR1 is SGHTA, CDR2 FQGTGA. Unmatched junction bases numbered 12, after V lost 4 bases and J lost 5 bases. The CDR3 runs to 16 residues. DNA for the CDR3: TGTGCCAGCAGCTCTCACTTAGCGGGAAAAGGGGAGACCCAGTACTTC. It translates to CASSSHLAGKGETQYF.

A word on this clonotype: The junction does not match germline at one end; this may be a read error. V and J are TRBV5-8 and TRBJ2-7; unclear D gene. CDR1 is SGHTS and CDR2 is YDEGEE in the germline V gene. CDR3 length: 13 residues. This chain's CDR3 is CASSLGPAREQYF. The CDR3 DNA is TGCGCCAGCAGCTTGGGCCCCGCGCGCGAGCAGTACTTC.

This clonotype was observed a handful of times. The V gene is TRBV27, the J gene TRBJ2-3; D might be TRBD2 (6 bases). With 8 bases removed from V and 9 bases from J, the gap between germline ends came to 9 bases. This CDR3 spans 10 amino acids. Germline CDR1 is MNHEY and CDR2 is SMNVEV (reference sequence). The CDR3 nucleotides are TGTGCCAGCGGGACTGGAACGCAGTATTTT. Translation gives CASGTGTQYF.

This clonotype has a handful of counts. The chain has TRBV7-2 and TRBJ1-4, with TRBD1 matching over 7 bases. V trimming: 2 bases; J trimming: 5 bases; junction bases outside the gene matches: 2. Germline V lookup: CDR1 SGHTA, CDR2 FQGNSA. CDR3 size: 14 residues. In nucleotides, the CDR3 is TGTGCCAGCAGCTTAACAGGGGAAAATGAAAAACTGTTTTTT. Translation: CASSLTGENEKLFF. The variable domain in full, with the rest retrieved from reference TRBV7-2 and TRBJ1-4, is GAGVSQSPSNKVTEKGKDVELRCDPISGHTALYWYRQSLGQGLEFLIYFQGNSAPDKSGLPSDRFSAERTGGSVSTLTIQRTQQEDSAVYLCASSLTGENEKLFFGSGTQLSVL.

With respect to this clonotype: This clone may be a read error of a much larger clone one base away. J is TRBJ1-2 and V is TRBV2; D is uncertain. Looked up from germline, CDR1 is SNHLY and CDR2 is FYNNEI. CDR3 length: 13 residues. In nucleotides, the CDR3 is TGTGCCCGCAGCGTCGACGGTGGGGATGGCTACACCTTC. Amino acid sequence: CARSVDGGDGYTF.

This clonotype has only one observation. This rearrangement joins TRBV7-2 to TRBJ1-1, with 7 positions matching TRBD1. Trimming at V came to 3 bases and at J to 2 bases, leaving 9 bases not matched to a gene. CDR1 and CDR2 (germline): SGHTA, FQGNSA. The CDR3 loop spans 16 amino acids. The CDR3 spells CASSLGGTDKNTEAFF. DNA for the CDR3: TGTGCCAGCAGCTTGGGAGGGACAGATAAAAACACTGAAGCTTTCTTT.

This clonotype was detected a few times. The V gene is TRBV10-1, the J gene TRBJ2-7; 10 bases fit TRBD2. Looked up from germline, CDR1 is WNHNN and CDR2 is SYGVQD (reference sequence). This CDR3 has 14 residues. The V segment lost 4 bases and the J segment 8 bases; nucleotides outside the gene matches: 8. CDR3 nucleotides: TGCGCCAGCAGTGTAACTAGCGGGATGTCCCAGCAGTACTTC. It is translated as CASSVTSGMSQQYF.

The chain combines TRBV15 with TRBJ1-4; TRBD1 might be the D (6 bases). Trimming left V 5 bases short and J 0 bases short, with 10 bases between. This CDR3 contains 15 residues. From germline, CDR1 is LNHNV and CDR2 YYDKDF (reference sequence). The CDR3, as DNA: TGTGCCACCAGCGCAGACAGGCCAACTAATGAAAAACTGTTTTTT. Translated, it gives CATSADRPTNEKLFF. The full variable domain, in which reference TRBV15 and TRBJ1-4 provide the parts outside the CDR3, is DAMVIQNPRYQVTQFGKPVTLSCSQTLNHNVMYWYQQKSSQAPKLLFHYYDKDFNNEADTPDNFQSRRPNTSFCFLDIRSPGLGDTAMYLCATSADRPTNEKLFFGSGTQLSVL.